This T cell receptor (beta chain) was profiled in a study of shared clonotypes between healthy human individuals. Germline assignment: CDR1 MNHEY and CDR2 SVGAGI. The CDR3 consists of 15 residues. J gave up 7 bases and V 2 bases, and 6 bases lay outside the gene matches. The table came from immunoSEQ multiplex PCR; TCRdb's copy has only in-frame clones and leaves some out. The sample includes about half a million clones, 70% to 80% of them seen just once. The V and J genes are TRBV6-5 and TRBJ1-2; 11 nucleotides align to TRBD1. Sequences were obtained from PBMCs. The source of this sequence is a woman in her forties in good health. Some clones in this sample may be carry-over from other donors' samples. The CDR3 spells CASSYRGTGGFGYTF. The CDR3 DNA reads TGTGCCAGCAGTTACCGTGGGACAGGGGGTTTTGGCTACACCTTC.